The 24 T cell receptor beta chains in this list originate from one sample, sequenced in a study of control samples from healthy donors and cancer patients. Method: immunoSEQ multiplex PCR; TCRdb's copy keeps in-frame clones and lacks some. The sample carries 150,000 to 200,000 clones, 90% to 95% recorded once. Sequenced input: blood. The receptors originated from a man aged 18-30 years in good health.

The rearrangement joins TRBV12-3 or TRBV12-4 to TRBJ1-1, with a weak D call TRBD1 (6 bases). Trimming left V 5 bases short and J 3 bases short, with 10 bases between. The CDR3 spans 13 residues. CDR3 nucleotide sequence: TGTGCCAGCAGTCTTAGGACAGACACTGAAGCTTTCTTT. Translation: CASSLRTDTEAFF.

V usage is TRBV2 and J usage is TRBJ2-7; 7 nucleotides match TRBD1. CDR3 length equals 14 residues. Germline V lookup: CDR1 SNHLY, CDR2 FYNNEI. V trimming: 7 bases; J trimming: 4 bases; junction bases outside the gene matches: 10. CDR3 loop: CASTSQGSLYEQYF. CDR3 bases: TGTGCCAGCACATCACAGGGGTCACTATACGAGCAGTACTTC.

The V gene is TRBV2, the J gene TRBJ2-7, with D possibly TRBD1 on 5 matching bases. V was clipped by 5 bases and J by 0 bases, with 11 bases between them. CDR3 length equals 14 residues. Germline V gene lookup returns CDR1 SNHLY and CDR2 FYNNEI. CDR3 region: CASSSGSLSYEQYF. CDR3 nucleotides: TGTGCCAGCAGTTCAGGGTCCCTCTCCTACGAGCAGTACTTC.

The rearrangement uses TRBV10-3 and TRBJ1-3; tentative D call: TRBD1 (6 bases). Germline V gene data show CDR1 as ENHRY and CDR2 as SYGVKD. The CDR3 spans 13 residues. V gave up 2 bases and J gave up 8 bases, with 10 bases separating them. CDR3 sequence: CAISETRGDTIYF. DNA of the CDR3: TGTGCCATCAGTGAGACGAGGGGGGACACCATATATTTT.

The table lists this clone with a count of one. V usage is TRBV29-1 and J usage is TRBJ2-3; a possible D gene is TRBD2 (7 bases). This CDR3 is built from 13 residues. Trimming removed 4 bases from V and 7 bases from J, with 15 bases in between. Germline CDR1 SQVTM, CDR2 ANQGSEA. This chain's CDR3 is CSVAKGGMNTQYF. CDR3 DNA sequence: TGCAGCGTTGCCAAGGGGGGGATGAATACGCAGTATTTT.

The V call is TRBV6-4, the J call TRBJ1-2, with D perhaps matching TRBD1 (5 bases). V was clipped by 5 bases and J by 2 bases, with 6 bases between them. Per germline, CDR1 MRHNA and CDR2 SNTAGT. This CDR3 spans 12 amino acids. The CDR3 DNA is TGTGCCAGCAGTCGGGGGAACTATGGCTACACCTTC. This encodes CASSRGNYGYTF.

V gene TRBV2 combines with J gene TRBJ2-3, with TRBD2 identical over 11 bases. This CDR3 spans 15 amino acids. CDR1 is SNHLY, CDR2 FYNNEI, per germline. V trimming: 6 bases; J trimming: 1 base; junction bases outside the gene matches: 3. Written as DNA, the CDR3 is TGTGCCAGCAGGCCACTAGCGGGGGGCACAGATACGCAGTATTTT. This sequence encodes CASRPLAGGTDTQYF.

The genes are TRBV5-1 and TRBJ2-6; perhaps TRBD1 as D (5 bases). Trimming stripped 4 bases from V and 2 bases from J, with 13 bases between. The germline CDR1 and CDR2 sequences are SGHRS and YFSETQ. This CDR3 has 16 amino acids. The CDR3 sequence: CASSLFPGTGANVLTF. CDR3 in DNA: TGCGCCAGCAGCCTTTTCCCAGGGACTGGGGCCAACGTCCTGACTTTC.

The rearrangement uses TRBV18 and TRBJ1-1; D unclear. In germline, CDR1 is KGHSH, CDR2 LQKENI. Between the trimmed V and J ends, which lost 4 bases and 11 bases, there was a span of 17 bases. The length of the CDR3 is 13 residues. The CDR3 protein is CASSLDPSGQAFF. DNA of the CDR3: TGTGCCAGCTCACTTGACCCCTCCGGGCAGGCTTTCTTT.

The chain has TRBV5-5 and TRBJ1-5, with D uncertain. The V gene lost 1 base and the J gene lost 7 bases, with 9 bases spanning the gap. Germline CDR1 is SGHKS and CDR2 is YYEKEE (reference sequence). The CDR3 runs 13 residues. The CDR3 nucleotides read TGTGCCAGCAGCTTGACCCCCCTCCAGCCCCAGCATTTT. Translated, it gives CASSLTPLQPQHF.

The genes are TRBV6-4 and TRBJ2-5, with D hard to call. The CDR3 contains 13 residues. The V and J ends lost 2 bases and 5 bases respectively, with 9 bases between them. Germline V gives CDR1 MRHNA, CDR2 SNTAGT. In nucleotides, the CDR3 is TGTGCCAGCAGTGACGATTTGGGCGAGACCCAGTACTTC. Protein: CASSDDLGETQYF.

The CDR3 reads CASSIDQGSKPLHF. CDR3 in DNA: TGTGCCAGTAGTATAGATCAAGGCAGTAAACCCCTCCACTTT. V is TRBV19 and J is TRBJ1-6; no definite D call. The CDR3 has 14 residues. V shed 0 bases and J shed 12 bases, with 12 bases lying between them. Per the germline V gene, CDR1 is LNHDA and CDR2 is SQIVND (reference sequence).

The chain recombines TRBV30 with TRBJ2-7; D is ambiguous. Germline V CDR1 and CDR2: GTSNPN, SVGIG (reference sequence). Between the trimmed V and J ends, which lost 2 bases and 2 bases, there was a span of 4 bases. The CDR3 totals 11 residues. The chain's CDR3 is CAWSFAYEQYF. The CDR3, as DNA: TGTGCCTGGAGTTTCGCCTACGAGCAGTACTTC.

This chain's CDR3 is CASSSSDYGYTF. CDR3 DNA: TGTGCCAGCAGTTCCTCGGACTATGGCTACACCTTC. The rearrangement links TRBV12-3 or TRBV12-4 to TRBJ1-2, with D unresolved. The CDR3 is 12 residues long. The V end was cut by 4 bases, the J end by 3 bases, with 6 bases between.

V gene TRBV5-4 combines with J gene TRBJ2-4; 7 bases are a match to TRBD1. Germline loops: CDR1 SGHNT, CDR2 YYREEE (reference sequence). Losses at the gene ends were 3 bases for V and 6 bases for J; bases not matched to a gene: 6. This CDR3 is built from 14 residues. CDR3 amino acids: CASSSQGSSNIQYF. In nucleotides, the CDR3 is TGTGCCAGCAGCTCACAGGGGTCATCAAACATTCAGTACTTC. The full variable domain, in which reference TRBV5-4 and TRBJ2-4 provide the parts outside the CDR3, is ETGVTQSPTHLIKTRGQQVTLRCSSQSGHNTVSWYQQALGQGPQFIFQYYREEENGRGNFPPRFSGLQFPNYSSELNVNALELDDSALYLCASSSQGSSNIQYFGAGTRLSVL.

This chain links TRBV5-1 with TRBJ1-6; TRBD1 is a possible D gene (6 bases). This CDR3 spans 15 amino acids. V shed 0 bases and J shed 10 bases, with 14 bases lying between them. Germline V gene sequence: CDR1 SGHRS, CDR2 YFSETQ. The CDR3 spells CASSLEPGEGSPLHF. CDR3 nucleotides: TGCGCCAGCAGCTTGGAGCCAGGGGAAGGGTCACCCCTCCACTTT. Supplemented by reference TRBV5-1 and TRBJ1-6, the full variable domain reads KAGVTQTPRYLIKTRGQQVTLSCSPISGHRSVSWYQQTPGQGLQFLFEYFSETQRNKGNFPGRFSGRQFSNSRSEMNVSTLELGDSALYLCASSLEPGEGSPLHFGNGTRLTVT.

This CDR3 reads CASRGTRGNSYEQYF. The DNA of the CDR3 is TGTGCCAGCAGAGGGACCCGGGGGAACTCCTACGAGCAGTACTTC. The chain employs TRBV5-6 and TRBJ2-7, with D possibly being TRBD2 (6 bases). The CDR3 contains 15 residues. Germline V gene lookup returns CDR1 SGHDT and CDR2 YYEEEE. V was pared by 5 bases and J by 0 bases, with 15 bases between.

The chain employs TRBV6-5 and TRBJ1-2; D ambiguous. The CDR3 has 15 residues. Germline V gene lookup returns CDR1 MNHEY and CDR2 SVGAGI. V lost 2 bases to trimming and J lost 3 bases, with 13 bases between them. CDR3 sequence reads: CASSYNRDGDYGYTF. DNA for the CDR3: TGTGCCAGCAGTTACAATCGCGACGGGGACTATGGCTACACCTTC.

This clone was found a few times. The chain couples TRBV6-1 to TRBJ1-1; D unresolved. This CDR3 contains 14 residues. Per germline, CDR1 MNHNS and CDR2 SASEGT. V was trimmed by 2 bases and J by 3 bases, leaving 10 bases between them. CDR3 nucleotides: TGTGCCAGCAGTGAAATGTGGGATGACACTGAAGCTTTCTTT. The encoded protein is CASSEMWDDTEAFF.

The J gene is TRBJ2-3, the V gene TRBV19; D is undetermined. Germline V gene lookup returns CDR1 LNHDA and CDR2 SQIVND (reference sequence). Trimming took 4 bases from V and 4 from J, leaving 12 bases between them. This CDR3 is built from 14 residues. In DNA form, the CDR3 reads TGTGCCAGTAGTACTCAGACCTTCTCAGATACGCAGTATTTT. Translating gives CASSTQTFSDTQYF.

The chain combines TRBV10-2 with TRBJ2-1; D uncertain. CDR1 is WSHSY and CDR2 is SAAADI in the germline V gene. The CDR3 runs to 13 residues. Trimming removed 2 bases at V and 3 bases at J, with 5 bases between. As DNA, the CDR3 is TGCGCCAGCAGTGAGAGCTTCTACAATGAGCAGTTCTTC. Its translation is CASSESFYNEQFF.

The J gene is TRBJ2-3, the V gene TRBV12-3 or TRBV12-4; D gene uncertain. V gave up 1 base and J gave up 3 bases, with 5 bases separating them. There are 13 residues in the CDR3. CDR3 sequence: CASSLVTTDTQYF. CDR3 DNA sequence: TGTGCCAGCAGTTTAGTAACAACAGATACGCAGTATTTT.

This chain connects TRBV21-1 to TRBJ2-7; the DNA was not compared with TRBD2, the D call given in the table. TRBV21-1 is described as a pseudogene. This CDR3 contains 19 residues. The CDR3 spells CASSSTRMLIAGDIYEQYF. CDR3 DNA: TGTGCCAGCAGCTCAACGAGGATGTTAATAGCGGGGGACATCTACGAGCAGTACTTC.

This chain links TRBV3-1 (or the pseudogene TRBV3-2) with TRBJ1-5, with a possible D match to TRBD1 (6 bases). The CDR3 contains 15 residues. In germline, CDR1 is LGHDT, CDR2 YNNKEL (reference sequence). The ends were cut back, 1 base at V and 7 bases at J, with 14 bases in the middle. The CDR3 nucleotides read TGTGCCAGCAGCCAAGGGAGGGACAACGGCCAGCCCCAGCATTTT. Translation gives CASSQGRDNGQPQHF.